The table lists the clone carrying this T cell receptor (beta chain) with many counts. Every sequencing run generated over 170 million TCR-beta sequences from 15-18 subjects. TCRdb re-called the 5' RACE reads through MiXCR, storing one row per CDR3 protein. The data hold roughly 38,000 distinct CDR3 sequences, with less than 8.5% observed a single time. Deletions cut 0 bases from V and 6 bases from J, with 14 bases between. From germline, CDR1 is DFQATT and CDR2 SNEGSKA (reference sequence). The CDR3 totals 14 residues. The data were obtained in a study of neurological immune-mediated disorders. Source material: PBMCs. This clonotype was obtained from a woman aged 40 to 49 in good health. The chain employs TRBV20-1 and TRBJ1-2; D remains unclear. CDR3 bases: TGCAGTGCTAGAGATGGGGAGGGAAGGCATGGCTACACCTTC. It translates to CSARDGEGRHGYTF.